Listed below are T cell receptor beta chains from one sample, sequenced in a study of human T cells and chemical hapten exposure. TCRdb ran MiXCR on the RACE reads and lists one entry per CDR3 protein. Of some 340,000 distinct CDR3 sequences listed, roughly 6.9% are singletons. This specimen was whole blood, taken in connection with sensitization to the hapten diphenylcyclopropenone (DPC). These receptors were taken from a woman aged 18-29 years with alopecia areata. Some clones in this sample may be carry-over from other donors' samples. Each CDR3 is given with its conserved first and last residue. The order of the fields is D gene, J gene, clone size, V gene, CDR3 protein, CDR3 DNA. A D gene is named only where the DNA matches it firmly. Clone size is stated in some rows and not others, as once, few, many or a class when expanded.

>-|TRBJ1-2|few|TRBV2
CASSWGVAYGYTF
TGTGCCAGCAGTTGGGGGGTGGCCTATGGCTACACCTTC
>-|TRBJ2-3|few|TRBV29-1
CSVDLGTLTDTQYF
TGCAGCGTTGATCTGGGGACCCTCACAGATACGCAGTATTTT
>TRBD2|TRBJ2-5|-|TRBV7-7
CANSLVGSGGSQETQYF
TGTGCTAACAGCTTAGTTGGTAGCGGGGGGTCCCAAGAGACCCAGTACTTC
>-|TRBJ1-1|few|TRBV29-1
CSVNRDVNTEAFF
TGCAGCGTAAACAGGGATGTGAACACTGAAGCTTTCTTT
>-|TRBJ2-3|many|TRBV7-2
CASSYQDRITDTQYF
TGTGCCAGCAGCTACCAGGACAGAATCACAGATACGCAGTATTTT
>-|TRBJ2-5|few|TRBV9
CASSVEKTQYF
TGTGCCAGCAGCGTAGAAAAGACCCAGTACTTC
>-|TRBJ2-7|few|TRBV3-1
CASRGPGEQYF
TGTGCCAGCAGAGGGCCCGGTGAGCAGTACTTC
>-|TRBJ1-4|many|TRBV6-5
CASSYSIDRTLNEKLFF
TGTGCCAGCAGTTACTCTATCGACAGGACTCTTAATGAAAAACTGTTTTTT
>-|TRBJ2-4|-|TRBV20-1
CSARSGGRAKNIQYF
TGCAGTGCTAGGTCAGGGGGGAGGGCCAAAAACATTCAGTACTTC
>TRBD2|TRBJ2-7|few|TRBV5-5
CASSPPGLATYEQYF
TGTGCCAGCAGCCCACCGGGACTAGCGACCTACGAGCAGTACTTC
>-|TRBJ2-7|few|TRBV6-9
CASSYSGEVEYF
TGTGCCAGCAGTTATTCAGGAGAGGTGGAGTACTTC
>TRBD1|TRBJ2-3|few|TRBV6-2/TRBV6-3
CASSGGQGPRTDTQYF
TGTGCCAGCAGTGGGGGACAGGGTCCACGCACAGATACGCAGTATTTT
>-|TRBJ1-4|-|TRBV5-6
CASSISGIPEEKLFF
TGTGCCAGCAGCATATCCGGGATCCCGGAGGAAAAACTGTTTTTT
>TRBD2|TRBJ2-7|few|TRBV7-9
CASSGRTSGVSNEQYF
TGTGCCAGCAGCGGAAGGACTAGCGGGGTTTCCAACGAGCAGTACTTC
>-|TRBJ2-7|few|TRBV20-1
CSAGTAVGGEQYF
TGCAGTGCGGGAACAGCCGTGGGTGGCGAGCAGTACTTC
>-|TRBJ2-2|many|TRBV29-1
CSVRPGAGGELFF
TGCAGCGTTCGCCCGGGGGCGGGCGGGGAGCTGTTTTTT
>TRBD1|TRBJ2-1|many|TRBV6-6
CASRTGQGANNEQFF
TGTGCCAGCAGGACCGGACAGGGGGCTAACAATGAGCAGTTCTTC
>TRBD1|TRBJ1-1|few|TRBV10-3
CAVSGGMNTEAFF
TGTGCCGTATCAGGGGGCATGAACACTGAAGCTTTCTTT
>TRBD2|TRBJ2-5|-|TRBV20-1
CSVTSGGVETQYF
TGCAGTGTGACTAGCGGGGGGGTCGAGACCCAGTACTTC
>-|TRBJ1-5|-|TRBV6-5
CASSYGLVSNQPQHF
TGTGCCAGCAGTTATGGTCTGGTCAGCAATCAGCCCCAGCATTTT
>TRBD2|TRBJ2-5|many|TRBV29-1
CSALAGGGETQYF
TGCAGCGCGTTAGCGGGGGGAGGGGAGACCCAGTACTTC
>-|TRBJ1-1|-|TRBV6-5
CASSYGGRGDTEAFF
TGTGCCAGCAGTTACGGAGGCAGGGGAGACACTGAAGCTTTCTTT
>-|TRBJ1-3|-|TRBV28
CASSQQGSSGNTIYF
TGTGCCAGCAGTCAACAGGGCAGCTCTGGAAACACCATATATTTT
>-|TRBJ1-2|few|TRBV18
CASSPGGTSYGYTF
TGTGCCAGCTCACCCGGAGGGACAAGCTATGGCTACACCTTC
>-|TRBJ1-1|few|TRBV7-2
CASSLMAGATEAFF
TGTGCCAGCAGCTTAATGGCAGGGGCTACTGAAGCTTTCTTT
>-|TRBJ1-2|-|TRBV11-2
CASSLWQGADYTF
TGTGCCAGCAGCTTATGGCAGGGTGCTGACTACACCTTC
>-|TRBJ2-1|many|TRBV4-3
CASSQNERRNEQFF
TGCGCCAGCAGCCAAAATGAGCGGAGGAATGAGCAGTTCTTC
>TRBD1|TRBJ1-1|many|TRBV3-1
CASSRDRENTEAFF
TGTGCCAGCAGCCGAGACAGGGAGAACACTGAAGCTTTCTTT
>-|TRBJ2-7|many|TRBV12-5
CASGLSTSGTYF
TGTGCTAGTGGTTTGTCCACGAGTGGCACCTACTTC
>TRBD1|TRBJ2-2|few|TRBV4-2
CASSSDRGVTGELFF
TGTGCCAGCAGCTCTGACAGGGGGGTCACCGGGGAGCTGTTTTTT
>-|TRBJ2-5|-|TRBV7-2
CASSSPGLTGEATQYF
TGTGCCAGCAGCTCGCCAGGCTTAACGGGGGAGGCAACCCAGTACTTC
>TRBD1|TRBJ1-1|few|TRBV11-2
CASSLEIQGWNTEAFF
TGTGCCAGCAGCTTAGAAATACAGGGGTGGAACACTGAAGCTTTCTTT
>-|TRBJ2-7|many|TRBV5-6
CASSSFIRVRPYEQYF
TGTGCCAGCAGCTCCTTCATCCGGGTTAGACCCTACGAGCAGTACTTC